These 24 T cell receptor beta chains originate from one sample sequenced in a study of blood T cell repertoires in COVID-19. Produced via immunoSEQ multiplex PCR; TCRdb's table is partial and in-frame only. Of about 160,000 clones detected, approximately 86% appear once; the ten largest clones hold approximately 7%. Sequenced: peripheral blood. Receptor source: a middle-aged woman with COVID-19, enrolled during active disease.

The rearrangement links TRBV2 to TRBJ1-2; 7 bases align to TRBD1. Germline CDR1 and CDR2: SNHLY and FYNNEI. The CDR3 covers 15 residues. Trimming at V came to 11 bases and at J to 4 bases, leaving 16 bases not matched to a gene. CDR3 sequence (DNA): TGTGCCGGGCCCCCGACAGGGTCGGCGCTCTATGGCTACACCTTC. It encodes CAGPPTGSALYGYTF.

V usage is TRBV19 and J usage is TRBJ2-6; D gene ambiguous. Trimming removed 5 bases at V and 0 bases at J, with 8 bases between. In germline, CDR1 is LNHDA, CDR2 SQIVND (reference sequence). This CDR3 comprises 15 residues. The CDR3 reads CASSPQTSGANVLTF. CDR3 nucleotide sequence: TGTGCCAGTAGTCCACAAACCTCTGGGGCCAACGTCCTGACTTTC.

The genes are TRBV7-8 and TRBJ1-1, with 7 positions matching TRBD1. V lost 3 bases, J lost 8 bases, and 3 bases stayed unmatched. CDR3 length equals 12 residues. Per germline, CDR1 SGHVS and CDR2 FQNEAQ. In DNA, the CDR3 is TGTGCCAGCAGCTTCTGGGGACAGGAAGCTTTCTTT. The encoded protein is CASSFWGQEAFF.

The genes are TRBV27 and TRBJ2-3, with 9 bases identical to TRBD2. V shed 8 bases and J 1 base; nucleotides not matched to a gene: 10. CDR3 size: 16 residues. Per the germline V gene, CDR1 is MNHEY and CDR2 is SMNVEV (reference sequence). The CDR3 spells CASLRSGRLGTDTQYF. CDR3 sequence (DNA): TGTGCCAGCCTCAGAAGCGGGAGGTTGGGCACAGATACGCAGTATTTT.

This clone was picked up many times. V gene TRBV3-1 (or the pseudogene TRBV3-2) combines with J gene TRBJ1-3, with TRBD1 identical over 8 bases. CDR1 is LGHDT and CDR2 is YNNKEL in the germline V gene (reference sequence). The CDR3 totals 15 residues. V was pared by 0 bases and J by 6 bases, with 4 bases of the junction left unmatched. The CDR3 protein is CASSQDWDRLNTIYF. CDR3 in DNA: TGTGCCAGCAGCCAAGATTGGGACAGGTTAAACACCATATATTTT.

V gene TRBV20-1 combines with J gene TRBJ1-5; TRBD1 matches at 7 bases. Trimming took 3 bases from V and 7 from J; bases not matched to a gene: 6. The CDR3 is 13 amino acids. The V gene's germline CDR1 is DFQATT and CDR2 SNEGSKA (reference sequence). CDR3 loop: CSASGQGVQPQHF. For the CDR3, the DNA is TGCAGTGCTAGTGGGCAGGGGGTGCAGCCCCAGCATTTT.

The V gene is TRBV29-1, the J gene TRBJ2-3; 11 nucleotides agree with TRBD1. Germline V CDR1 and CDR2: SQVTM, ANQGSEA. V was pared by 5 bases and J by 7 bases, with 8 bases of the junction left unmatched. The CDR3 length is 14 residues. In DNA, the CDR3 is TGCAGCGTTTCGGGACAGGGGGTGAGAAATACGCAGTATTTT. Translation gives CSVSGQGVRNTQYF.

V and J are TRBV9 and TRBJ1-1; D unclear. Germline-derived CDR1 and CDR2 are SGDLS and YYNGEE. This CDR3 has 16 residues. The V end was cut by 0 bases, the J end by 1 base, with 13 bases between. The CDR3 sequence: CASSVEPLTGNTEAFF. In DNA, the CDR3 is TGTGCCAGCAGCGTAGAGCCCTTAACGGGGAACACTGAAGCTTTCTTT.

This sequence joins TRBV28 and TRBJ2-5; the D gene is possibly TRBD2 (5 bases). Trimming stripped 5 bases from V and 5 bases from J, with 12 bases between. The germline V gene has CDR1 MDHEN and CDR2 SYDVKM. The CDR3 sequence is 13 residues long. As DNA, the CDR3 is TGTGCCAGCAGTATTACGGGAAGGGAGACCCAGTACTTC. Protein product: CASSITGRETQYF.

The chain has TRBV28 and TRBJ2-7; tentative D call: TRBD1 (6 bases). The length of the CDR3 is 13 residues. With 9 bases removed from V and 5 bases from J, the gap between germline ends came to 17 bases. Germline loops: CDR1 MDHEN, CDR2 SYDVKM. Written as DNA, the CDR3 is TGTGCCAGTTACAGGGTTAATGAGGACGAGCAGTACTTC. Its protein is CASYRVNEDEQYF.

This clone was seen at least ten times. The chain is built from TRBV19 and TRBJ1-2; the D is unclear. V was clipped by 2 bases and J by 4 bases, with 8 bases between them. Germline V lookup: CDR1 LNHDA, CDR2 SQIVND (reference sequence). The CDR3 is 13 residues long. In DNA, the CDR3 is TGTGCCAGTAGTATACTTGGCAGCTATGGCTACACCTTC. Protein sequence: CASSILGSYGYTF.

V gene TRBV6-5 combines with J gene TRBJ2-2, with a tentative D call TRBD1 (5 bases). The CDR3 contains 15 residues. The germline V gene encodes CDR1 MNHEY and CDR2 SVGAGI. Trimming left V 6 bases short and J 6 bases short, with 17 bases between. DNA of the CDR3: TGTGCCAGCAGGAAACTAAGACAGACGGCCGGGGAGCTGTTTTTT. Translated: CASRKLRQTAGELFF.

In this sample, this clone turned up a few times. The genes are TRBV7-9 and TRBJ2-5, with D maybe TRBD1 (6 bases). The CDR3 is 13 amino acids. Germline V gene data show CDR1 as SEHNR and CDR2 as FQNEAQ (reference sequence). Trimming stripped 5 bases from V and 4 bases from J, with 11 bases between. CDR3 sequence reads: CASSTGFLETQYF. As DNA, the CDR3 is TGTGCCAGCAGCACAGGGTTTTTAGAGACCCAGTACTTC.

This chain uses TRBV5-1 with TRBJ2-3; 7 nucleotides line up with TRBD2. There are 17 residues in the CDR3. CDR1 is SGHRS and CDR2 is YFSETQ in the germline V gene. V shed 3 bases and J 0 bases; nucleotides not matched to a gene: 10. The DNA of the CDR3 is TGCGCCAGCAGCTCAGGGCCCGGCGGGGGTAGCACAGATACGCAGTATTTT. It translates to CASSSGPGGGSTDTQYF.

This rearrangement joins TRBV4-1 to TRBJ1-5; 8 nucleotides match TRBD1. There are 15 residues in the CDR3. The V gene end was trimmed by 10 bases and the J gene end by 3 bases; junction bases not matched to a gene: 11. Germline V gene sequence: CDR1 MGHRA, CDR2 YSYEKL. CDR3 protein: CANEGLTGDNQPQHF. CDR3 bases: TGCGCCAACGAGGGCCTGACAGGGGACAATCAGCCCCAGCATTTT.

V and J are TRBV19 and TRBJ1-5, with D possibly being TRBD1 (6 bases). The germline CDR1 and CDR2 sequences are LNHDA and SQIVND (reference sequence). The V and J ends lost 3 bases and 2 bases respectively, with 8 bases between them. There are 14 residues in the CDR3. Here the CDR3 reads CASSISGGNQPQHF. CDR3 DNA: TGTGCCAGTAGTATCTCAGGGGGCAATCAGCCCCAGCATTTT.

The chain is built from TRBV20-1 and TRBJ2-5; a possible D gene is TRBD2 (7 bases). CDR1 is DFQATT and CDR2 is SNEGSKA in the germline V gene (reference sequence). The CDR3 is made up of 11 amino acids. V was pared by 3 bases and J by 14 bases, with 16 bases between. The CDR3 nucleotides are TGCAGTGCTAGGGGGGGGCTAGCGACATACTTC. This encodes CSARGGLATYF.

Here the CDR3 reads CASSRQRNKNEKLFF. CDR3 coding DNA: TGTGCCAGCAGCCGTCAGCGAAACAAAAATGAAAAACTGTTTTTT. The rearrangement links TRBV4-2 to TRBJ1-4; no firm D call. The CDR3 has 15 amino acids. V was shortened by 4 bases and J by 5 bases, with 14 bases between the two germline ends. The germline gives CDR1 LGHNA, CDR2 YNFKEQ.

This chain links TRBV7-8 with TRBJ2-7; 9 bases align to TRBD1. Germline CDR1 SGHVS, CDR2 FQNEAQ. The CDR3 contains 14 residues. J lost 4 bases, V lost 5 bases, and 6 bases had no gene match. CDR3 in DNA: TGTGCCAGCAGCCCCCGGACAGGGGAGTACGAGCAGTACTTC. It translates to CASSPRTGEYEQYF.

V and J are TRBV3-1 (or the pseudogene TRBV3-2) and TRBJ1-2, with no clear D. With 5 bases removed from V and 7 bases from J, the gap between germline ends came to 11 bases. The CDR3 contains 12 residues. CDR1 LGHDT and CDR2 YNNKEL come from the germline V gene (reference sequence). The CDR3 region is CASSKPMSGYTF. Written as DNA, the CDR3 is TGTGCCAGCAGCAAACCTATGAGTGGCTACACCTTC.

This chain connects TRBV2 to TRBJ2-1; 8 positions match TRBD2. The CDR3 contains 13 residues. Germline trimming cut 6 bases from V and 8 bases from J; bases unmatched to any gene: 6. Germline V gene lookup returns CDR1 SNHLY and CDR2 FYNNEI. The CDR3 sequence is CASRTGTSYEQFF. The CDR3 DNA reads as TGTGCCAGCAGGACCGGGACTAGTTATGAGCAGTTCTTC.

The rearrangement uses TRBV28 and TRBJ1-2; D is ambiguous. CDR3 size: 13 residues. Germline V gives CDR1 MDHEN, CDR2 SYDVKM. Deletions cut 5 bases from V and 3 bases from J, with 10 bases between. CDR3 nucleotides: TGTGCCAGCAGTCTGGGCTTCGACTATGGCTACACCTTC. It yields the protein CASSLGFDYGYTF.

The CDR3 sequence is CATSRDRLAGGRNEQFF. CDR3 in DNA: TGTGCCACCAGCAGAGATCGACTAGCGGGGGGGCGGAATGAGCAGTTCTTC. The chain has TRBV15 and TRBJ2-1, with 14 bases that match TRBD2. This CDR3 spans 17 amino acids. J was trimmed by 7 bases and V by 0 bases; bases with no gene match: 5. In germline, CDR1 is LNHNV, CDR2 YYDKDF (reference sequence). Filled out from reference TRBV15 and TRBJ2-1, the complete variable domain reads DAMVIQNPRYQVTQFGKPVTLSCSQTLNHNVMYWYQQKSSQAPKLLFHYYDKDFNNEADTPDNFQSRRPNTSFCFLDIRSPGLGDTAMYLCATSRDRLAGGRNEQFFGPGTRLTVL.

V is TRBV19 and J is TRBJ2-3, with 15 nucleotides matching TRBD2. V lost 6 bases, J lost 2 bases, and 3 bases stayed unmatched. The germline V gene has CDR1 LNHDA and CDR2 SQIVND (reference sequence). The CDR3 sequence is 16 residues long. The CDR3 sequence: CASSRTSGGATDTQYF. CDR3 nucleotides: TGTGCCAGTAGCCGGACTAGCGGGGGGGCCACAGATACGCAGTATTTT.